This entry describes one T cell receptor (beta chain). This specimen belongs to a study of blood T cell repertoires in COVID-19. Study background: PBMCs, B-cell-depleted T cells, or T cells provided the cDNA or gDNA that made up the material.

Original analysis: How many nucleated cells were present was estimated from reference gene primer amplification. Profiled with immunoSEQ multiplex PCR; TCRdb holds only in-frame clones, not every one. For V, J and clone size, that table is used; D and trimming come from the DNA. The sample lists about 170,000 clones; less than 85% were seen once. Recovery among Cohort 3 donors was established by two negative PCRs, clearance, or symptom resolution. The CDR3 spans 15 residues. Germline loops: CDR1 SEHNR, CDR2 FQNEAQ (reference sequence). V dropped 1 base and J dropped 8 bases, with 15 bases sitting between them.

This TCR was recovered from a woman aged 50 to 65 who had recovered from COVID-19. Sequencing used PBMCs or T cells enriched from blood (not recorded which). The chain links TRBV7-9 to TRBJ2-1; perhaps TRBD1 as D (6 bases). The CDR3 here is CASSLGLGGKDEQFF. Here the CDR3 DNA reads TGTGCCAGCAGCTTAGGGCTAGGGGGAAAGGATGAGCAGTTCTTC.